This paragraph covers one TCR beta chain sequence. What it binds is not known. The trim removed 6 bases at V and 0 bases at J, leaving 8 bases unmatched. CDR1 DFQATT and CDR2 SNEGSKA come from the germline V gene (reference sequence). The length of the CDR3 is 15 residues. This sample was included in a study of CD8 T cells in ankylosing spondylitis. TCRdb independently ran MiXCR on the 5' RACE reads; one entry per CDR3 protein. The sample records roughly 150,000 distinct CDR3 sequences, under 35% being singletons. Whole-study findings and limits: Characteristic of ankylosing spondylitis blood, it appeared, was a TCR beta motif comprising eight highly homologous variants. Clones linked to disease, bearing a CD8+ phenotype, were relatively rare in peripheral blood.

The specimen sequenced was synovial fluid, either unsorted or a sorted T cell fraction (not recorded which). The receptor was derived from a male donor with ankylosing spondylitis. The chain carries TRBV20-1 and TRBJ1-3; 7 bases agree with TRBD1. The CDR3 loop is CSARGAGGSGNTIYF. DNA of the CDR3: TGCAGTGCCCGCGGAGCAGGGGGCTCTGGAAACACCATATATTTT.